This entry features one T cell receptor (beta chain) sequence. Its antigen is as yet unknown. The CDR3 is made up of 14 amino acids. The V gene lost 3 bases and the J gene lost 6 bases, with 11 bases spanning the gap. Germline CDR1 MGHRA, CDR2 YSYEKL. The sample originates from a study of response to subunit inactivated influenza vaccine. Study-level points and caveats: Seasonal influenza vaccination, on each occasion, was suggested by the authors to recruit few new T cells.

Each CDR3 protein gets one entry after TCRdb re-called the RT-PCR reads with MiXCR. The sample holds 650,000 to 800,000 distinct CDR3 sequences; about 18% are singletons and the top ten take approximately 11%. The sequences come from PBMCs from blood, collected around 5 days after vaccination. J is TRBJ2-2 and V is TRBV4-1; D ambiguous. The source is a man aged 45-65 years who received an inactivated influenza vaccine. CDR3 loop: CASSHSWGSGELFF. The CDR3 nucleotides read TGCGCCAGCAGCCACAGTTGGGGATCCGGGGAGCTGTTTTTT.